This TCR beta chain is drawn from a study of T cell repertoires in cytomegalovirus infection. Study background: A matching HLA type, together with CMV infection, was signaled by public TCR beta signatures.

Per the germline V gene, CDR1 is DFQATT and CDR2 is SNEGSKA (reference sequence). V lost 5 bases, J lost 8 bases, and 15 bases stayed unmatched. There are 15 residues in the CDR3. Notes on the study in general: HLA-C-restricted CMV clonotypes gave the most frequent clonotype in two of eight donors. Public TCR beta family frequency separated CMV-and-HLA carriers, including in an independent cohort.

TCRdb analysed the reads with MiXCR anew, one entry per CDR3 protein. The table shows almost 500,000 distinct CDR3 sequences, with around 11% occurring only once. This clonotype has just a few counts. Its specificity is unknown. The specimen sequenced was PBMCs. This sequence was found in a human donor in good health (CMV status not recorded). Some clones in this sample may be carry-over from other donors' samples. The V and J genes are TRBV20-1 and TRBJ2-1; 7 bases are shared with TRBD2. CDR3 sequence: CSAVLGGSAFHEQFF. The CDR3 DNA reads as TGCAGTGCTGTCCTAGGCGGGAGCGCCTTTCATGAGCAGTTCTTC.